One and the same sample provided the 21 T cell receptor beta chains below, sequenced in a study of blood T cells in healthy people across ages. The authors ran a second PCR of roughly 6 to 12 cycles using a sample-barcoded 5' primer and a J-beta primer mix. TCRdb re-analysed the 5' RACE reads in MiXCR, keeping a single row per CDR3 protein. The sample has hundreds of thousands of distinct CDR3 sequences; around 25% are singletons. The sample was also linked to a second study, of T cells of mothers and their children.

The sample comprised blood. These receptors were taken from a boy under 18 in good health.

The chain links TRBV20-1 to TRBJ1-4; 9 bases agree with TRBD1. From germline, CDR1 is DFQATT and CDR2 SNEGSKA (reference sequence). V shed 0 bases, J shed 8 bases, and the junction held 4 bases outside the gene matches. CDR3 length equals 14 residues. CDR3 DNA sequence: TGCAGTGCTAGAGAAGGGACAGGGAGGGAAAAACTGTTTTTT. Amino acid sequence: CSAREGTGREKLFF.

DNA of the CDR3: TGTGCCAGCCTCGGGCGGACAGACGAAAACATTCAGTACTTC. The encoded protein is CASLGRTDENIQYF. The chain links TRBV28 to TRBJ2-4; TRBD1 might be the D (6 bases). The V gene's germline CDR1 is MDHEN and CDR2 SYDVKM. Trimming removed 8 bases from V and 5 bases from J, with 16 bases in between. This CDR3 region has 14 residues.

J is TRBJ2-5 and V is TRBV7-9, with D possibly matching TRBD2 (6 bases). The DNA end favors TRBJ2-1, so the J call may be wrong. Germline CDR1 is SEHNR and CDR2 is FQNEAQ (reference sequence). The CDR3 has 13 amino acids. CDR3 region: CASRKLAGHEQFF. The CDR3 DNA is TGTGCCAGCAGAAAACTAGCAGGACATGAGCAGTTCTTC.

The rearrangement uses TRBV28 and TRBJ2-7; 8 bases agree with TRBD2. The V gene's germline CDR1 is MDHEN and CDR2 SYDVKM. This CDR3 is 15 amino acids long. Trimming took 5 bases from V and 0 from J; bases not matched to a gene: 6. CDR3 residues: CASSPRGGLSYEQYF. The CDR3 coding sequence is TGTGCCAGCAGTCCCCGGGGGGGGCTCTCCTACGAGCAGTACTTC. Based on the CDR3 plus reference TRBV28 and TRBJ2-7, the full variable domain is DVKVTQSSRYLVKRTGEKVFLECVQDMDHENMFWYRQDPGLGLRLIYFSYDVKMKEKGDIPEGYSVSREKKERFSLILESASTNQTSMYLCASSPRGGLSYEQYFGPGTRLTVT.

The V and J genes are TRBV6-1 and TRBJ1-2; D uncertain. V was cut by 10 bases and J by 8 bases, with 14 bases left in between. The CDR3 extends over 11 amino acids. CDR1 MNHNS and CDR2 SASEGT come from the germline V gene. CDR3 sequence reads: CAMRVSKGYTF. As DNA, the CDR3 is TGTGCCATGAGGGTTTCGAAGGGCTACACCTTC.

A note on this clonotype: Because the CDR3's place on the DNA is in doubt, the DNA is left out and the CDR3 is given as listed by TCRdb. The CDR3 loop is CASSSLGTGGALFFGNTIYF. This sequence joins TRBV28 and TRBJ1-3; the table's D gene call, TRBD1, was not cross checked with the DNA. Both ends counted, the CDR3 spans 20 residues. CDR1 is MDHEN, CDR2 SYDVKM, per germline.

Turning to this clonotype: This CDR3 is missing its conserved last phenylalanine or tryptophan, likely due to a read error. This rearrangement joins TRBV20-1 to TRBJ1-1, with D possibly being TRBD1 (6 bases). Germline V CDR1 and CDR2: DFQATT, SNEGSKA (reference sequence). The V end was cut by 0 bases, the J end by 0 bases, with 8 bases between. The CDR3 has 14 residues. CDR3 sequence (DNA): TGCAGTGCTAGAGAGCAGGGGATGAACACTGAAGCTTTCTCT. Translation gives CSAREQGMNTEAFS.

This clonotype has only a few counts. This rearrangement joins TRBV7-9 to TRBJ1-1; no definite D call. The germline CDR1 and CDR2 sequences are SEHNR and FQNEAQ (reference sequence). There are 14 residues in the CDR3. V shed 4 bases and J shed 0 bases, with 9 bases lying between them. The CDR3 sequence: CASSWAAVNTEAFF. The CDR3 nucleotides read TGTGCCAGCAGCTGGGCAGCCGTGAACACTGAAGCTTTCTTT.

The chain combines TRBV5-1 with TRBJ2-1; 8 nucleotides match TRBD1. The CDR3 totals 15 residues. Trimming cost V 2 bases and J 6 bases; bases outside gene matches: 7. Germline loops: CDR1 SGHRS, CDR2 YFSETQ. The DNA of the CDR3 is TGCGCCAGCAGCTTTTGGACAGGGAAGGGCAATGAGCAGTTCTTC. Amino acid sequence: CASSFWTGKGNEQFF.

The V and J genes are TRBV24-1 and TRBJ2-5; TRBD1 aligns across 10 bases. The CDR3 is 16 amino acids. The V gene's germline CDR1 is KGHDR and CDR2 SFDVKD. V shed 4 bases and J 1 base; nucleotides not matched to a gene: 5. The CDR3 DNA follows: TGTGCCACCAGTGACAGGGACAGGGGCCCCCAAGAGACCCAGTACTTC. This codes for CATSDRDRGPQETQYF.

Ten or more counts support this clonotype. This chain links TRBV24-1 with TRBJ2-1; 8 nucleotides line up with TRBD2. The germline V gene encodes CDR1 KGHDR and CDR2 SFDVKD. J was trimmed by 8 bases and V by 0 bases; bases with no gene match: 8. The CDR3 is made up of 16 amino acids. The CDR3, as DNA: TGTGCCACCAGTGATTTGCGGGACCCCGGGGGGGATGAGCAGTTCTTC. The encoded protein is CATSDLRDPGGDEQFF.

The chain couples TRBV28 to TRBJ1-5; a possible D gene is TRBD1 (6 bases). Trimming took 3 bases from V and 6 from J, leaving 18 bases between them. The CDR3 runs 16 residues. Germline CDR1 MDHEN, CDR2 SYDVKM. The CDR3 nucleotides are TGTGCCAGCAGTTTCAGGGGCGCGTCATCGGGTCAGCCCCAGCATTTT. It encodes CASSFRGASSGQPQHF.

This clonotype was seen a handful of times. The chain employs TRBV20-1 and TRBJ2-5; 12 nucleotides line up with TRBD2. V was clipped by 0 bases and J by 0 bases; unmatched bases: 5. Per germline, CDR1 DFQATT and CDR2 SNEGSKA (reference sequence). The CDR3 spans 17 residues. CDR3 sequence (DNA): TGCAGTGCTAGAGATCCTCTAGCGGGAGGGTACCAAGAGACCCAGTACTTC. Protein product: CSARDPLAGGYQETQYF.

This chain links TRBV6-2 or TRBV6-3 with TRBJ1-2; the D is unclear. Per the germline V gene, CDR1 is MNHEY and CDR2 is SVGEGT. The CDR3 spans 15 residues. The ends were cut back, 4 bases at V and 1 base at J, with 13 bases in the middle. The CDR3 reads CASSSTHRGNYGYTF. The CDR3 region has the DNA TGTGCCAGCAGTTCGACCCACCGGGGTAACTATGGCTACACCTTC.

This clonotype was picked up a small number of times. The V call is TRBV7-2, the J call TRBJ2-5, with D hard to call. The assigned J gene may be wrong: the sequence end matches TRBJ2-7 better. CDR1 and CDR2 from the germline V gene are SGHTA and FQGNSA. The length of the CDR3 is 15 residues. The CDR3 DNA reads as TGTGCCAGCAGCTTAGCGGCTACTTCGACGTACGAGCAGTACTTC. Its translation: CASSLAATSTYEQYF.

The V call is TRBV12-3 or TRBV12-4, the J call TRBJ1-1; D gene uncertain. The CDR3 has 14 amino acids. V lost 5 bases and J lost 4, with 14 bases in between. CDR3 residues: CASSTYTWGTEAFF. The CDR3 DNA follows: TGTGCCAGCAGTACCTATACCTGGGGCACTGAAGCTTTCTTT.

This clonotype was seen a few times. The gene calls are TRBV4-2 and TRBJ2-1, with 7 bases that match TRBD1. TRBJ2-7 matches the DNA end more closely, so the J call is doubtful. The CDR3 covers 16 residues. Germline CDR1 LGHNA, CDR2 YNFKEQ. For the CDR3, the DNA is TGTGCCAGCAGCCTCGATGCCGGGACAGCCTCCTACGAGCAGTACTTC. It encodes CASSLDAGTASYEQYF.

This clonotype was detected only a few times. The gene calls are TRBV10-3 and TRBJ1-3; D remains unclear. In germline, CDR1 is ENHRY, CDR2 SYGVKD. V was clipped by 6 bases and J by 4 bases, with 16 bases between them. This CDR3 has 15 residues. CDR3 protein: CAIRTRQRIGNTIYF. The DNA of the CDR3 is TGTGCCATCAGGACCAGGCAAAGAATAGGAAACACCATATATTTT.

The chain is built from TRBV6-2 or TRBV6-3 and TRBJ2-5, with 9 bases identical to TRBD1. This CDR3 has 15 amino acids. V was pared by 6 bases and J by 5 bases, with 10 bases of the junction left unmatched. Germline V CDR1 and CDR2: MNHEY, SVGEGT. DNA for the CDR3: TGTGCCAGCAGGAAACAGGGGGCATCGGGGGAGACCCAGTACTTC. This sequence encodes CASRKQGASGETQYF.

This clonotype was observed a few times. V is TRBV7-3 and J is TRBJ2-5; D possibly corresponds to TRBD2 (6 bases). Germline V lookup: CDR1 SGHTA, CDR2 FQGTGA. V was shortened by 5 bases and J by 1 base, with 11 bases between the two germline ends. The CDR3 has 14 amino acids. CDR3 in DNA: TGTGCCAGCAGCGATGGGAGGACCCAAGAGACCCAGTACTTC. It specifies CASSDGRTQETQYF.

This clonotype was counted between two and nine times. The rearrangement links TRBV13 to TRBJ2-7; 10 nucleotides align to TRBD1. This CDR3 contains 15 residues. The V gene's germline CDR1 is PRHDT and CDR2 FYEKMQ (reference sequence). After removal of 4 bases from V and 2 bases from J, the junction contained 5 bases not matched to a gene. CDR3 amino acids: CASSSGQGSPYEQYF. Here the CDR3 DNA reads TGTGCCAGCAGCTCGGGACAGGGGTCCCCCTACGAGCAGTACTTC. Variable domain in full (rest from reference TRBV13 and TRBJ2-7): AAGVIQSPRHLIKEKRETATLKCYPIPRHDTVYWYQQGPGQDPQFLISFYEKMQSDKGSIPDRFSAQQFSDYHSELNMSSLELGDSALYFCASSSGQGSPYEQYFGPGTRLTVT.